The 32 T cell receptor beta chains below all came from one sample that was sequenced in a study of T cells after yellow fever vaccination. From the 5' RACE reads, TCRdb called clonotypes with MiXCR, one entry per CDR3 protein. The table has approximately 510,000 distinct CDR3 sequences, 21% seen once; the top ten hold around 16%. This specimen was PBMCs, taken roughly 20 days after the first yellow fever vaccination. These TCRs come from a man aged 18 to 30 who received the YFV17D yellow fever vaccine.

This clonotype has ten or more counts. V gene TRBV19 combines with J gene TRBJ1-1; D is uncertain. With 4 bases removed from V and 9 bases from J, the gap between germline ends came to 0 bases. Germline V CDR1 and CDR2: LNHDA, SQIVND (reference sequence). There are 8 residues in the CDR3. DNA of the CDR3: TGTGCCAGTAGTAAAGCTTTCTTT. It is translated as CASSKAFF.

This clonotype was recorded a few times. V gene TRBV15 combines with J gene TRBJ2-3; TRBD1 is a possible D gene (5 bases). Trimming cost V 5 bases and J 3 bases, with 18 bases left between them. Germline lookup yields CDR1 LNHNV and CDR2 YYDKDF (reference sequence). CDR3 length: 16 amino acids. Here the CDR3 reads CATSYRILYGTDTQYF. For the CDR3, the DNA is TGTGCCACCAGCTACAGGATTCTTTACGGTACAGATACGCAGTATTTT.

The J gene is TRBJ1-1, the V gene TRBV18, with D possibly matching TRBD1 (5 bases). The CDR3 is made up of 14 amino acids. V was shortened by 6 bases and J by 4 bases, with 15 bases between the two germline ends. Germline-derived CDR1 and CDR2 are KGHSH and LQKENI. The CDR3 spells CASSPEGGTTEAFF. The CDR3 DNA reads TGTGCCAGCTCCCCAGAAGGAGGGACCACTGAAGCTTTCTTT. The whole variable domain, filled in from reference TRBV18 and TRBJ1-1, reads NAGVMQNPRHLVRRRGQEARLRCSPMKGHSHVYWYRQLPEEGLKFMVYLQKENIIDESGMPKERFSAEFPKEGPSILRIQQVVRGDSAAYFCASSPEGGTTEAFFGQGTRLTVV.

This clonotype was counted a few times. V usage is TRBV23-1 and J usage is TRBJ2-5; D is undetermined. TRBV23-1 is an ORF, with its function uncertain. The length of the CDR3 is 14 residues. Trimming cost V 4 bases and J 0 bases, with 9 bases left between them. The CDR3 reads CASSLRRDQETQYF. The CDR3 nucleotides are TGCGCCAGCAGTCTCCGCCGGGACCAAGAGACCCAGTACTTC.

This clonotype was observed at least ten times. The chain uses TRBV12-3 or TRBV12-4 and TRBJ2-3; possible D gene TRBD2, 6 bases. The CDR3 sequence is 15 residues long. V lost 5 bases, J lost 6 bases, and 18 bases lay in between. The CDR3 DNA is TGTGCCAGCAGTCCCTCCGGGGGACGAGGGGATACGCAGTATTTT. Translated: CASSPSGGRGDTQYF.

This clonotype was counted a few times. The chain links TRBV5-4 to TRBJ2-5, with TRBD2 matching 13 bases. The CDR3 is 17 residues long. CDR1 is SGHNT and CDR2 is YYREEE in the germline V gene (reference sequence). The ends lost 1 base at V and 4 bases at J; junction bases unmatched: 7. The CDR3 bases are TGTGCCAGCAGCTTGACTAGCGGGGGGGCCCTGGGAGAGACCCAGTACTTC. Translation gives CASSLTSGGALGETQYF.

The chain joins TRBV5-1 to TRBJ1-4, with a weak D call TRBD1 (5 bases). Germline V gives CDR1 SGHRS, CDR2 YFSETQ. The CDR3 spans 16 residues. V lost 9 bases, J lost 0 bases, and 18 bases lay in between. The CDR3 protein is CANRDQIDTTNEKLFF. CDR3 DNA sequence: TGCGCCAACCGGGACCAAATTGATACAACTAATGAAAAACTGTTTTTT.

This clonotype came up a few times. J is TRBJ1-2 and V is TRBV6-1; 7 nucleotides match TRBD1. The CDR3 has 15 amino acids. Germline V gene sequence: CDR1 MNHNS, CDR2 SASEGT. Trimming took 6 bases from V and 4 from J; bases not matched to a gene: 11. The CDR3 bases are TGTGCCAGCAGCCGCCGACAGGGATATGCCTATGGCTACACCTTC. This encodes CASSRRQGYAYGYTF.

In this sample, this clonotype turned up many times. This chain connects TRBV5-1 to TRBJ2-1; the match to TRBD2 covers 8 bases. CDR1 is SGHRS, CDR2 YFSETQ, per germline. CDR3 length: 16 residues. V lost 4 bases and J lost 1; bases outside the gene matches: 7. CDR3 loop: CASSPVGTRSYNEQFF. The CDR3 coding sequence is TGCGCCAGCAGCCCGGTGGGGACTAGATCCTACAATGAGCAGTTCTTC.

The V call is TRBV7-3, the J call TRBJ2-3, with D perhaps matching TRBD2 (6 bases). The germline V and J ends were trimmed by 0 bases and 3 bases, with 10 bases remaining between them. Germline V CDR1 and CDR2: SGHTA, FQGTGA. CDR3 length: 15 amino acids. CDR3 DNA sequence: TGTGCCAGCAGCTTAACACGCCTAGCGACAGATACGCAGTATTTT. It is translated as CASSLTRLATDTQYF.

Only a few counts were recorded for this clonotype. V and J are TRBV4-2 and TRBJ2-7; perhaps TRBD2 as D (6 bases). CDR3 length equals 15 residues. Per the germline V gene, CDR1 is LGHNA and CDR2 is YNFKEQ. V was trimmed by 2 bases and J by 1 base, leaving 12 bases between them. CDR3 sequence (DNA): TGTGCCAGCAGCCAAAGAGCGGGCGGTTCCTACGAGCAGTACTTC. Translating gives CASSQRAGGSYEQYF.

This clonotype was detected a few times. The genes are TRBV28 and TRBJ2-3, with 7 bases aligning to TRBD1. CDR3 length: 14 amino acids. The V gene's germline CDR1 is MDHEN and CDR2 SYDVKM. V shed 5 bases, J shed 2 bases, and the junction held 4 bases outside the gene matches. CDR3 sequence (DNA): TGTGCCAGCAGTGCCGGACAGGACACAGATACGCAGTATTTT. It specifies CASSAGQDTDTQYF.

J is TRBJ2-1 and V is TRBV4-2, with 7 bases fitting TRBD2. Germline values: CDR1 LGHNA, CDR2 YNFKEQ. V was clipped by 0 bases and J by 4 bases; unmatched bases: 9. The CDR3 is 17 residues long. The DNA of the CDR3 is TGTGCCAGCAGCCAAGAGAAGACGGGGGGTCCGTACAATGAGCAGTTCTTC. It is translated as CASSQEKTGGPYNEQFF.

The chain is built from TRBV6-2 or TRBV6-3 and TRBJ1-5; D is undetermined. Trimming left V 5 bases short and J 4 bases short, with 6 bases between. The CDR3 runs 12 residues. From germline, CDR1 is MNHEY and CDR2 SVGEGT. CDR3 amino acids: CASSTINQPQHF. Here the CDR3 DNA reads TGTGCCAGCAGTACCATTAATCAGCCCCAGCATTTT.

The chain uses TRBV19 and TRBJ1-5, with D uncertain. Germline loops: CDR1 LNHDA, CDR2 SQIVND (reference sequence). The CDR3 contains 12 residues. V lost 5 bases, J lost 9 bases, and 11 bases lay in between. The CDR3 coding sequence is TGTGCCAGTAGTCCGGGTGGTAGGCCCCAGCATTTT. Its protein product is CASSPGGRPQHF.

This clonotype was detected a few times. This chain connects TRBV6-1 to TRBJ2-1, with 7 bases identical to TRBD2. Germline CDR1 is MNHNS and CDR2 is SASEGT. Trimming cost V 7 bases and J 9 bases; bases outside gene matches: 9. The CDR3 contains 13 residues. CDR3 in amino acids: CASTVGEGFEQFF. The DNA for the CDR3 is TGTGCCAGCACCGTAGGGGAGGGGTTTGAGCAGTTCTTC.

This clonotype has only a few counts. The chain has TRBV20-1 and TRBJ2-5, with D unclear. This CDR3 region has 13 residues. The V gene's germline CDR1 is DFQATT and CDR2 SNEGSKA (reference sequence). Trimming took off 3 bases at V and 3 bases at J, with 11 bases between the two ends. The CDR3 nucleotides are TGCAGTGCTAGTAGGCCTGGGGAAGAGACCCAGTACTTC. It translates to CSASRPGEETQYF.

J is TRBJ2-1 and V is TRBV5-1; perhaps TRBD1 as D (6 bases). The CDR3 runs to 15 residues. Deletions cut 0 bases from V and 7 bases from J, with 14 bases between. The germline V gene has CDR1 SGHRS and CDR2 YFSETQ. CDR3 amino acids: CASSLEPGERNEQFF. DNA for the CDR3: TGCGCCAGCAGCTTGGAGCCAGGGGAGAGGAATGAGCAGTTCTTC.

Only a few counts were recorded for this clonotype. The chain uses TRBV24-1 and TRBJ2-5; D remains unclear. This CDR3 is built from 11 residues. CDR1 KGHDR and CDR2 SFDVKD come from the germline V gene. The V gene lost 4 bases and the J gene lost 5 bases, with 4 bases spanning the gap. The CDR3 here is CATSEAETQYF. DNA for the CDR3: TGTGCCACCAGTGAGGCTGAGACCCAGTACTTC.

This clonotype was found a few times. The chain combines TRBV30 with TRBJ2-3, with 14 bases matching TRBD2. V lost 6 bases to trimming and J lost 5 bases; unmatched junction nucleotides: 1. Germline loops: CDR1 GTSNPN, CDR2 SVGIG (reference sequence). The CDR3 covers 13 residues. The CDR3 reads CACGTSGGDTQYF. DNA for the CDR3: TGTGCCTGCGGGACTAGCGGGGGAGATACGCAGTATTTT.

The chain joins TRBV5-6 to TRBJ2-7; TRBD2 aligns across 9 bases. J was trimmed by 3 bases and V by 4 bases; bases with no gene match: 8. Germline V CDR1 and CDR2: SGHDT, YYEEEE. This CDR3 spans 15 amino acids. Here the CDR3 reads CASSRGRGGNYEQYF. In nucleotides, the CDR3 is TGTGCCAGCAGCCGCGGGAGGGGGGGTAACTACGAGCAGTACTTC.

The chain links TRBV11-2 to TRBJ1-3; D is uncertain. V was pared by 2 bases and J by 4 bases, with 6 bases between. The CDR3 runs to 13 residues. In germline, CDR1 is SGHAT, CDR2 FQNNGV. CDR3 residues: CASSLMVGNTIYF. The CDR3, as DNA: TGTGCCAGCAGCTTAATGGTGGGAAACACCATATATTTT. Full variable domain (missing parts from reference TRBV11-2 and TRBJ1-3): EAGVAQSPRYKIIEKRQSVAFWCNPISGHATLYWYQQILGQGPKLLIQFQNNGVVDDSQLPKDRFSAERLKGVDSTLKIQPAKLEDSAVYLCASSLMVGNTIYFGEGSWLTVV.

The table lists this clonotype with a few counts. This chain links TRBV29-1 with TRBJ2-3, with TRBD2 as a possible D gene (6 bases). This CDR3 is built from 15 residues. V lost 1 base and J lost 6, with 17 bases in between. CDR1 and CDR2 from the germline V gene are SQVTM and ANQGSEA. The CDR3 here is CSVEVPAGLRDTQYF. The CDR3 region has the DNA TGCAGCGTTGAAGTGCCAGCGGGTTTACGCGATACGCAGTATTTT.

The chain has TRBV20-1 and TRBJ2-7; D possibly uses TRBD1 or TRBD2 (6 bases each). CDR1 and CDR2 from the germline V gene are DFQATT and SNEGSKA (reference sequence). V shed 5 bases and J shed 0 bases, with 14 bases lying between them. This CDR3 is built from 14 residues. DNA of the CDR3: TGCAGTGCTCTCAAGGGGGGTCTCTCCTACGAGCAGTACGTC. Protein sequence: CSALKGGLSYEQYV.

This clonotype has a handful of counts. This chain uses TRBV3-1 with TRBJ1-1; D gene ambiguous. Germline assignment: CDR1 LGHDT and CDR2 YNNKEL (reference sequence). The CDR3 runs 13 residues. V lost 4 bases, J lost 4 bases, and 10 bases lay in between. CDR3 DNA: TGTGCCAGCAGCCCGAGGGTAACCACTGAAGCTTTCTTT. Residues: CASSPRVTTEAFF.

The chain carries TRBV5-1 and TRBJ2-6; TRBD1 aligns across 9 bases. Germline V gene data show CDR1 as SGHRS and CDR2 as YFSETQ. V shed 7 bases, J shed 1 base, and the junction held 15 bases outside the gene matches. The length of the CDR3 is 19 residues. Written as DNA, the CDR3 is TGCGCCAGCTCAGAATCCCCGGGACAGGGTTTTTCTGGGGCCAACGTCCTGACTTTC. This translates into CASSESPGQGFSGANVLTF.

The chain is built from TRBV7-2 and TRBJ1-3; unclear D gene. The CDR3 runs to 15 residues. Trimming stripped 2 bases from V and 1 base from J, with 9 bases between. Germline V lookup: CDR1 SGHTA, CDR2 FQGNSA. CDR3 sequence: CASSLTVRSGNTIYF. CDR3 nucleotide sequence: TGTGCCAGCAGCTTAACAGTCAGATCTGGAAACACCATATATTTT.

The V and J genes are TRBV5-6 and TRBJ2-3; 8 bases agree with TRBD2. The CDR3 has 14 residues. J gave up 5 bases and V 3 bases, and 5 bases lay outside the gene matches. CDR1 and CDR2 (germline): SGHDT, YYEEEE. Written as DNA, the CDR3 is TGTGCCAGCAGCTCGAAGCGGGGGAGAGATACGCAGTATTTT. Its protein product is CASSSKRGRDTQYF.

CDR3 amino acids: CASSLLEASYEQYV. The DNA of the CDR3 is TGTGCCAGCAGCTTACTTGAGGCTTCCTACGAGCAGTACGTC. This rearrangement joins TRBV7-9 to TRBJ2-7; no clear D. Trimming left V 2 bases short and J 1 base short, with 9 bases between. CDR1 is SEHNR, CDR2 FQNEAQ, per germline (reference sequence). CDR3 length: 14 residues.

This clonotype was observed a handful of times. The rearrangement uses TRBV7-2 and TRBJ2-3; 7 positions agree with TRBD2. Germline lookup yields CDR1 SGHTA and CDR2 FQGNSA. The V and J ends lost 6 bases and 1 base, in that order; junction bases with no gene match: 7. CDR3 size: 15 residues. CDR3 nucleotides: TGTGCCAGCAGGCTAGACCTAGCGGGCACAGATACGCAGTATTTT. Its translation is CASRLDLAGTDTQYF.

This clonotype was seen at least ten times. The chain links TRBV19 to TRBJ2-4; no firm D call. V lost 5 bases and J 0 bases, leaving 11 bases between the germline ends. The CDR3 is made up of 15 amino acids. Germline V gene sequence: CDR1 LNHDA, CDR2 SQIVND (reference sequence). CDR3 bases: TGTGCCAGTAGTCCGGGCACTCTAGCCAAAAACATTCAGTACTTC. Amino acids: CASSPGTLAKNIQYF.

The J gene is TRBJ1-5, the V gene TRBV7-2, with 7 bases identical to TRBD1. Trimming at V came to 1 base and at J to 8 bases, leaving 5 bases not matched to a gene. Germline CDR1 and CDR2: SGHTA and FQGNSA. The CDR3 has 14 amino acids. The CDR3 sequence is CASSLVQGWEPQHF. The CDR3 DNA reads TGTGCCAGCAGCTTAGTACAGGGGTGGGAGCCCCAGCATTTT.